This T cell receptor (beta chain) came from a study of blood T cell repertoires in COVID-19. Across the whole study: Acute and convalescent COVID-19 samples came from the United States, Italy and Spain. In each case, the material was cDNA or gDNA derived from T cells, B-cell-depleted T cells, or PBMCs.

Original handling: Reference gene primer amplification gave estimated nucleated cell counts. Here immunoSEQ multiplex PCR was the method, and the copy in TCRdb shows in-frame clones only, minus some. The V and J calls and clone size were taken over from that table, and D and trimming were inferred from the DNA. Of about 400,000 clones in the sample, around 86% were seen once. After removal of 6 bases from V and 0 bases from J, the junction contained 9 bases not matched to a gene. The length of the CDR3 is 16 residues. Germline V CDR1 and CDR2: MNHEY, SMNVEV (reference sequence). The sequencing input was peripheral blood. This TCR derives from a woman aged 25 to 45 with active or convalescent COVID-19. The chain has TRBV27 and TRBJ1-1; 8 positions agree with TRBD1. The CDR3 nucleotides are TGTGCCAGCAGGTCTCTACAGGGGGTCTTGAACACTGAAGCTTTCTTT. It yields the protein CASRSLQGVLNTEAFF.